The following is a TCR beta chain sequence with its context. Its antigen is as yet unknown. The data are from a study of glioma-infiltrating T cells after dendritic cell vaccination. Across the study: At biweekly intervals, patients got three intradermal dendritic cell vaccine injections.

The V gene lost 2 bases and the J gene lost 2 bases, with 10 bases spanning the gap. The germline V gene has CDR1 KGHSH and CDR2 LQKENI. CDR3 length: 15 residues. The study, taken as a whole, reports: Survival was not directly related to TCR clonality in these patients.

Input was 2 to 2.5 ug genomic DNA, or all available if less. Assay: immunoSEQ multiplex PCR; the TCRdb copy retains only in-frame clones and omits some. The table has tens of thousands of clones, roughly 82% seen once. This clonotype originated in a human donor with glioblastoma. This rearrangement joins TRBV18 to TRBJ1-5; D gene uncertain. The sequences come from blood, collected before dendritic cell vaccination. CDR3 amino acids: CASSPNAYGNQPQHF. The CDR3 DNA sequence: TGTGCCAGCTCACCAAACGCCTATGGCAATCAGCCCCAGCATTTT.